This TCR beta chain was identified in a study of cytomegalovirus exposure and HLA in healthy donors. Overall study: The same platform was used for the 110 or so validation repertoires as for the roughly 670 first-cohort repertoires, as reported in a later analysis. Points from the study as a whole: Most observed TCR sequences were rare, whereas some public TCRs were detected in many donors.

With V trimmed by 0 bases and J by 12 bases, 8 bases remained unmatched. CDR3 size: 14 residues. CDR1 SGHRS and CDR2 YFSETQ come from the germline V gene. Note on this clone: The antigen remains unidentified.

Generated by immunoSEQ multiplex PCR, the TCRdb table keeps only in-frame clones and is missing some. This sample has 92,000 or so clones, with 96% found just once. Material for sequencing was PBMCs. This chain joins TRBV5-1 and TRBJ2-1; 8 bases line up with TRBD2. The clonotype originates from a young man in good health and CMV-seronegative. CDR3 sequence reads: CASSLGGTSRLQFF. Here the CDR3 DNA reads TGCGCCAGCAGCTTGGGGGGGACTAGTAGGCTGCAGTTCTTC.